This T cell receptor beta chain came from a study of T cell changes during pregnancy in multiple sclerosis. Assay: immunoSEQ multiplex PCR; the TCRdb copy retains only in-frame clones and omits some. The data contain about 76,000 clones, 90% to 95% of them singletons. Trimming shortened V by 2 bases and J by 4 bases, and 9 bases separated the two germline ends. The CDR3 has 13 amino acids. Germline V gene sequence: CDR1 MNHNY, CDR2 SVGAGI (reference sequence). The chain links TRBV6-6 to TRBJ2-7, with D possibly matching TRBD1 (6 bases). The receptor's source is a female donor with multiple sclerosis, enrolled in a pregnancy study. The specimen comprised peripheral blood, sampled in the second trimester of pregnancy. The CDR3 here is CASSYGGEYEQYF. Written as DNA, the CDR3 is TGTGCCAGCAGTTACGGGGGCGAGTACGAGCAGTACTTC.